The following is a TCR beta chain sequence with its context. Antigen unknown. Coverage ceases 3 residues before the CDR3 finishes, and the germline J gene fills in the end. This specimen belongs to a study of T cells in women clearing cervical HPV infection. The study, taken as a whole, reports: Each sample's T-cell count was unknown, possibly confounding richness.

immunoSEQ multiplex PCR used an average of roughly 1,300 ng genomic DNA. Assay: immunoSEQ multiplex PCR; the TCRdb copy retains only in-frame clones and omits some. This repertoire comprises roughly 34,000 clones; its ten largest clones make up less than 8.5%. Per the germline V gene, CDR1 is SQVTM and CDR2 is ANQGSEA. Trimming removed 6 bases at V and 4 bases at J, with 15 bases between. The CDR3 has 13 amino acids. The clonotype originates from a woman aged 18 to 75 with a cervical HPV16 infection that either progressed to CIN3+ or cleared (not recorded which). The source material was blood buffy coat. This sequence joins TRBV29-1 and TRBJ2-5; possibly TRBD1 for D (5 bases). CDR3 DNA (partial): TGCAGCGTCGCCGTAAACAGGAGAGAGACC. Protein: CSVAVNRRET. The whole CDR3 protein is CSVAVNRRETQYF.